These 3 T cell receptor beta chains were sequenced from one sample in a study of CD8+ T cells in alopecia areata (dated by TCRdb to about 2018). The time point label, read with the paper, signifies: more than 3 weeks on oral tofacitinib. This specimen's treatment or condition label, per the study, means: oral pan-JAK inhibitor, 5-10 mg twice daily. The protocol used for the library was the immunoSEQ multiplex PCR assay. RNA was extracted from all samples and reverse transcribed into cDNA, which served as template for TCR sequencing. What TCRdb holds here is the immuneACCESS table cut down to in-frame rearrangements. Part of the clones is not present; checked against another copy, under half of the missing clones reflect an unresolved V gene, and the others are unexplained. Across this sample there are about 160,000 clones, with about 71% seen only once. Of the sample, 0.91% is held by the ten largest clones.

The specimen comprised CD4+ T cells sorted from blood, sampled at week 4, from a patient treated with tofacitinib. These receptors originate from a human donor with alopecia areata.

There are a few counts of this clone. V gene TRBV5-1 combines with J gene TRBJ2-2; 12 bases agree with TRBD2. The V and J ends lost 1 base and 3 bases, in that order; junction bases with no gene match: 1. The CDR3 is 16 residues long. Germline-derived CDR1 and CDR2 are SGHRS and YFSETQ. The CDR3 loop reads CASSLRTSGDTGELFF. CDR3 bases: TGCGCCAGCAGCTTGAGGACTAGCGGGGACACCGGGGAGCTGTTTTTT.

The V and J genes are TRBV29-1 and TRBJ2-1; D gene unclear. The CDR3 runs 11 residues. The germline gives CDR1 SQVTM, CDR2 ANQGSEA. With 1 base removed from V and 6 bases from J, the gap between germline ends came to 4 bases. The CDR3 DNA reads TGCAGCGTTGAAGTCTTCAATGAGCAGTTCTTC. The encoded protein is CSVEVFNEQFF.

The CDR3 DNA follows: TGTGCCTGGAGTTCCGACAGCATCTCTGGAAACACCATATATTTT. Translated, it gives CAWSSDSISGNTIYF. The chain couples TRBV30 to TRBJ1-3; the D gene is possibly TRBD1 (5 bases). Trimming pared 2 bases from V and 0 bases from J, leaving 11 bases between. CDR3 length: 15 residues. The germline V gene has CDR1 GTSNPN and CDR2 SVGIG (reference sequence).